The subject of this entry is one T cell receptor beta chain. What it binds is unknown. This sample was included in a study of T cell responses to AZD1222 COVID-19 vaccine. Study-level results: A rise in Spike-specific TCR breadth and depth followed two AZD1222 doses.

V lost 5 bases, J lost 3 bases, and 12 bases stayed unmatched. The length of the CDR3 is 17 residues. Germline V gene data show CDR1 as SGHTA and CDR2 as FQGNSA. The table came from immunoSEQ multiplex PCR; TCRdb's copy has only in-frame clones and leaves some out. The sample includes 150,000 to 200,000 clones, more than 85% of them seen just once. This chain uses TRBV7-2 with TRBJ1-5, with TRBD1 matching 8 bases. Sequenced here: peripheral blood, sampled 28 days after the second AZD1222 dose. The receptor comes from an adult who received the AZD1222 COVID-19 vaccine. CDR3 loop: CASSRASGDRHNQPQHF. DNA of the CDR3: TGTGCCAGCAGCCGCGCCTCGGGGGACAGGCACAATCAGCCCCAGCATTTT.